The present T cell receptor (beta chain) was sequenced within a study of sequential checkpoint blockade in melanoma. Study-wide background: Each arm's sequence ended with maintenance nivolumab.

As for treatment: randomized to nivolumab then ipilimumab (arm A) or the reverse (arm B). None of the patients previously received DNA-damaging chemotherapy. Live CD3+CD8+ CD19− CD56− cells were sorted from PBMCs. The V and J ends lost 8 bases and 6 bases, in that order; junction bases with no gene match: 4. Germline V CDR1 and CDR2: SGHVS, FQNEAQ. The CDR3 extends over 13 amino acids. Repertoires were generated with immunoSEQ multiplex PCR, while TCRdb's copy carries only in-frame clones and drops some. Of over 15,000 clones listed, under 75% are singletons. The sequencing used CD8+ T cells sorted from blood (inferred from file names), collected from a patient given nivolumab and ipilimumab in sequence. The rearrangement joins TRBV7-8 to TRBJ2-1, with TRBD1 identical over 10 bases. The TCR sequence derives from a human donor with melanoma. CDR3 in amino acids: CASRDRGVNEQFF. In DNA form, the CDR3 reads TGTGCCAGCCGGGACAGGGGAGTCAATGAGCAGTTCTTC.